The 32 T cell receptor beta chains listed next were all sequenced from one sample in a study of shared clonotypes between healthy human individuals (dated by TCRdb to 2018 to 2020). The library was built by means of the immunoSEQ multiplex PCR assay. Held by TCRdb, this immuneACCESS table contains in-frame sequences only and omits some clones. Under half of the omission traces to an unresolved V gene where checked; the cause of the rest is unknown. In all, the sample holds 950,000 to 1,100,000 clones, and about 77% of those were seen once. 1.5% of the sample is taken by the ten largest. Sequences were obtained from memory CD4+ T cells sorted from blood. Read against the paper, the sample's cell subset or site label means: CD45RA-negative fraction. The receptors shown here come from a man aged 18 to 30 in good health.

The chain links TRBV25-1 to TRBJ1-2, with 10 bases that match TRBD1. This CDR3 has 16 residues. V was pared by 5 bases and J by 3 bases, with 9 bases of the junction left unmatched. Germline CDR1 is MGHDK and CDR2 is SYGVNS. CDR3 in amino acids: CASSPPSGTGDYGYTF. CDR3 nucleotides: TGTGCCAGCAGTCCCCCTTCCGGGACAGGGGACTATGGCTACACCTTC.

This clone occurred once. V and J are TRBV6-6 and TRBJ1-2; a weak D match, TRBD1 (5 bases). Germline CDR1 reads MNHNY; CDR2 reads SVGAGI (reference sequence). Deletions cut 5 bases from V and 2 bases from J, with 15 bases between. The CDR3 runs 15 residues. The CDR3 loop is CASSDGTLQNYGYTF. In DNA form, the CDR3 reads TGTGCCAGCAGTGACGGGACTCTACAGAACTATGGCTACACCTTC.

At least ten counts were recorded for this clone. The CDR3 loop is CASSSVGYNEKLFF. The CDR3 nucleotides are TGTGCCAGTAGTTCCGTGGGATACAATGAAAAACTGTTTTTT. This chain joins TRBV19 and TRBJ1-4; D ambiguous. Germline V gene sequence: CDR1 LNHDA, CDR2 SQIVND (reference sequence). This CDR3 has 14 amino acids. V lost 5 bases to trimming and J lost 5 bases, with 12 bases between them.

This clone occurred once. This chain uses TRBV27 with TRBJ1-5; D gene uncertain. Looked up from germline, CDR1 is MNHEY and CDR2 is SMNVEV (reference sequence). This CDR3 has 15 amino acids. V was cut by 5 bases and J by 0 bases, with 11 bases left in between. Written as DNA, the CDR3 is TGTGCCAGCAGTCTAAAACCTAATAGCAATCAGCCCCAGCATTTT. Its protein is CASSLKPNSNQPQHF.

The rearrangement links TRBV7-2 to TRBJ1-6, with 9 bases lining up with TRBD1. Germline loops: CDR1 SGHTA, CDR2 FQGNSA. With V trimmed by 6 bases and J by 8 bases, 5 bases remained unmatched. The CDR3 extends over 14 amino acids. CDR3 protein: CASSSQGADSPLHF. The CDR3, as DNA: TGTGCCAGCAGTTCACAGGGGGCCGATTCACCCCTCCACTTT.

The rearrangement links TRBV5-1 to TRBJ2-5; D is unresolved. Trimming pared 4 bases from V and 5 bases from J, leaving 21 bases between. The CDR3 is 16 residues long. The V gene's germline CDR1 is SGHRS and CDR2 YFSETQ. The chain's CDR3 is CASSPPYPGVRETQYF. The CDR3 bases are TGCGCCAGCAGCCCCCCTTACCCCGGAGTTAGGGAGACCCAGTACTTC.

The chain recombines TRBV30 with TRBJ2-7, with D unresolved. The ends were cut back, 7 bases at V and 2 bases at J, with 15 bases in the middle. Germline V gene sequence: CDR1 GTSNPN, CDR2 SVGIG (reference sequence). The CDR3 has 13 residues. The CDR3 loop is CASYKHLTYEQYF. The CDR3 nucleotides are TGTGCCTCTTACAAGCACCTTACCTACGAGCAGTACTTC. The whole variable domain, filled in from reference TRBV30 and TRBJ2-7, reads SQTIHQWPATLVQPVGSPLSLECTVEGTSNPNLYWYRQAAGRGLQLLFYSVGIGQISSEVPQNLSASRPQDRQFILSSKKLLLSDSGFYLCASYKHLTYEQYFGPGTRLTVT.

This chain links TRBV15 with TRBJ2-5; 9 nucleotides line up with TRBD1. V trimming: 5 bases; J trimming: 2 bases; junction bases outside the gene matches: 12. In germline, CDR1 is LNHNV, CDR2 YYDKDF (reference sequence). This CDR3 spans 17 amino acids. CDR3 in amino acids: CATSQYRGPTGQETQYF. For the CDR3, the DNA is TGTGCCACCAGCCAATACAGGGGGCCGACGGGGCAAGAGACCCAGTACTTC.

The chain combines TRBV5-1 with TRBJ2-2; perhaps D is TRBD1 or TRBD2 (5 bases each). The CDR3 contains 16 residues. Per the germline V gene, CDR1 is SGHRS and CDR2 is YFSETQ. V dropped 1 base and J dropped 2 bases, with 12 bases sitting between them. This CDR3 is CASSLPRGRNTGELFF. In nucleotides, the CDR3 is TGCGCCAGCAGCTTGCCCCGGGGACGCAACACCGGGGAGCTGTTTTTT.

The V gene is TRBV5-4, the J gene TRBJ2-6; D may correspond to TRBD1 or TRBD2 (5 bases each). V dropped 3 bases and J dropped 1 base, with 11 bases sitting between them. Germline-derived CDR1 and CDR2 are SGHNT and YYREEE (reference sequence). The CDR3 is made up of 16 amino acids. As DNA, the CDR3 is TGTGCCAGCAGCTCGGGGCTTATTTCTGGGGCCAACGTCCTGACTTTC. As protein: CASSSGLISGANVLTF. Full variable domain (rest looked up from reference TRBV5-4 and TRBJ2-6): ETGVTQSPTHLIKTRGQQVTLRCSSQSGHNTVSWYQQALGQGPQFIFQYYREEENGRGNFPPRFSGLQFPNYSSELNVNALELDDSALYLCASSSGLISGANVLTFGAGSRLTVL.

This CDR3 is CSASRSGSQYF. The CDR3 DNA reads as TGCAGTGCTAGCCGCTCGGGTTCCCAGTACTTC. This chain joins TRBV20-1 and TRBJ2-5; D unresolved. Trimming stripped 3 bases from V and 9 bases from J, with 11 bases between. Germline V lookup: CDR1 DFQATT, CDR2 SNEGSKA (reference sequence). The CDR3 consists of 11 residues.

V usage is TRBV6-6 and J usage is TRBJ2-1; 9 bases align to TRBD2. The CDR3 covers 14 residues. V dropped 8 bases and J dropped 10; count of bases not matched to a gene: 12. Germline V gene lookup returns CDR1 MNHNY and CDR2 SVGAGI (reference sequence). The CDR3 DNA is TGTGCCAGCTTTGTGAGCGGGGGGCGAAGGGAGCAGTTCTTC. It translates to CASFVSGGRREQFF.

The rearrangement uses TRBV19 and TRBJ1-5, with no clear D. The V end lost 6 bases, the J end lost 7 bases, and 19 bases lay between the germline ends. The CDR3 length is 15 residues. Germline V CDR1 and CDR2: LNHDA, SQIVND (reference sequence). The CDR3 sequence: CASSGVDRSRQPQHF. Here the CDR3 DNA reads TGTGCCAGTAGCGGGGTGGACCGAAGTCGCCAGCCCCAGCATTTT.

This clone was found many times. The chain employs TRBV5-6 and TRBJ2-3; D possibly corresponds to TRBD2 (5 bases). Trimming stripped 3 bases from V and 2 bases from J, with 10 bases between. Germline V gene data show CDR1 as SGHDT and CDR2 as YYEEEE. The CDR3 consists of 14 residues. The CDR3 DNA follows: TGTGCCAGCAGCTCCCGGGAATACACAGATACGCAGTATTTT. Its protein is CASSSREYTDTQYF.

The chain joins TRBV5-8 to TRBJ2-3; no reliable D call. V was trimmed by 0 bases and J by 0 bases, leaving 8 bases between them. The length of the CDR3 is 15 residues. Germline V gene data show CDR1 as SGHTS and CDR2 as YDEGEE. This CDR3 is CASSLGAISTDTQYF. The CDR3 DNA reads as TGTGCCAGCAGCTTGGGGGCTATTAGCACAGATACGCAGTATTTT.

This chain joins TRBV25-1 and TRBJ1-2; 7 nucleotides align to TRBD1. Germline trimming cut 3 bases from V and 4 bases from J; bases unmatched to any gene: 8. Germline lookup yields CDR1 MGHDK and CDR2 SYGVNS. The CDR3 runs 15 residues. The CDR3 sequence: CASSDPGDSVYGYTF. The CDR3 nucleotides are TGTGCCAGCAGTGATCCCGGGGACAGCGTCTATGGCTACACCTTC.

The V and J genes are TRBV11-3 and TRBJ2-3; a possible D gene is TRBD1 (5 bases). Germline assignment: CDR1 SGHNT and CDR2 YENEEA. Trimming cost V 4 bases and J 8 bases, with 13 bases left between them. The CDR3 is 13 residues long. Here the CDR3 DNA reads TGTGCCAGCAGCTCAGGGCCGATCGGTACGCAGTATTTT. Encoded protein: CASSSGPIGTQYF.

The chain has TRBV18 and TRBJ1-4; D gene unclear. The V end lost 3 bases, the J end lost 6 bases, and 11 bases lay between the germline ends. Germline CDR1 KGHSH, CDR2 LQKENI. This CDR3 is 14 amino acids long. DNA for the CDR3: TGTGCCAGCTCACCGACGACATTAGATGAAAAACTGTTTTTT. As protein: CASSPTTLDEKLFF.

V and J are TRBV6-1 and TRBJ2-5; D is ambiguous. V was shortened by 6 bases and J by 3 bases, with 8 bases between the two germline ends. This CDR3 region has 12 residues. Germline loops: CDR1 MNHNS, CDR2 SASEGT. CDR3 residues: CASSPSEETQYF. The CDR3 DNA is TGTGCCAGCAGCCCTTCGGAAGAGACCCAGTACTTC.

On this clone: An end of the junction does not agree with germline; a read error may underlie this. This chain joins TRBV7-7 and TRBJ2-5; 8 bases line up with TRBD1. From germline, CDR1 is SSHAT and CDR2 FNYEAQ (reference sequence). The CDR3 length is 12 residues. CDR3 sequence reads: CASSQGAETQYF. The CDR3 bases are TGTGCTAGCAGCCAGGGGGCGGAGACCCAGTACTTC.

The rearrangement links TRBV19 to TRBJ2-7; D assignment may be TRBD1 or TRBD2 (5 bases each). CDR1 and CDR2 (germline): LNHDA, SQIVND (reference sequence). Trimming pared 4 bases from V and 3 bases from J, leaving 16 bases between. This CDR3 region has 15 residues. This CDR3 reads CASSNHGTANYEQYF. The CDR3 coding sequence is TGTGCCAGTAGTAATCACGGGACCGCTAACTACGAGCAGTACTTC.

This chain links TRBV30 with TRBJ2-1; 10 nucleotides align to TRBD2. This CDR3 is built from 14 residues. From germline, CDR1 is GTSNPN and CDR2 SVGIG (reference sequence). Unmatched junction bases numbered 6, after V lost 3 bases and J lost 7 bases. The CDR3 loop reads CAWRGASGRNEQFF. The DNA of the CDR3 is TGTGCCTGGAGAGGGGCTAGCGGGAGAAATGAGCAGTTCTTC.

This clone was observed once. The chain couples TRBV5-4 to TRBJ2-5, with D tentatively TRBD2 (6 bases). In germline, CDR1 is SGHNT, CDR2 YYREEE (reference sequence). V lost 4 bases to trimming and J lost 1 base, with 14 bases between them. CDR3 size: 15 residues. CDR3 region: CASSPDGGIQETQYF. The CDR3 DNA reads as TGTGCCAGCAGCCCGGACGGGGGAATCCAAGAGACCCAGTACTTC.

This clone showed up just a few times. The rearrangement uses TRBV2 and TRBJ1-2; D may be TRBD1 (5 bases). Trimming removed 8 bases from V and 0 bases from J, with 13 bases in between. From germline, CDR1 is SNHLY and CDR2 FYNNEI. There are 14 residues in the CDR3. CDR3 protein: CASGDLSPNYGYTF. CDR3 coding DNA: TGTGCCAGCGGGGACTTATCACCTAACTATGGCTACACCTTC.

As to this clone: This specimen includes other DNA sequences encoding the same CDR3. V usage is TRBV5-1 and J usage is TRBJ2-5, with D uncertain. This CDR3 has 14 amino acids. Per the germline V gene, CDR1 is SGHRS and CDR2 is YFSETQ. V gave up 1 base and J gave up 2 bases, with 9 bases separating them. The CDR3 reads CASSLQGYQETQYF. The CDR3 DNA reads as TGCGCCAGCAGCTTGCAAGGGTATCAAGAGACCCAGTACTTC.

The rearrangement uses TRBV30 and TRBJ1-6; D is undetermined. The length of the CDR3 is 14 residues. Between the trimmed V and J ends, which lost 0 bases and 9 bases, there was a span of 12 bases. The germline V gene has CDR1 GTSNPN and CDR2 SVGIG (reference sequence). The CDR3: CAWSVNSFGSPLHF. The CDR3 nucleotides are TGTGCCTGGAGTGTCAACTCCTTTGGTTCACCCCTCCACTTT.

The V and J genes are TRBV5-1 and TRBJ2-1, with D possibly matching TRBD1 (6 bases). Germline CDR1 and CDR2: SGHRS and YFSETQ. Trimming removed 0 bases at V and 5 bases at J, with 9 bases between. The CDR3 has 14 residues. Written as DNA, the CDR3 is TGCGCCAGCAGCTTGGATAGGGGGAACAATGAGCAGTTCTTC. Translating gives CASSLDRGNNEQFF.

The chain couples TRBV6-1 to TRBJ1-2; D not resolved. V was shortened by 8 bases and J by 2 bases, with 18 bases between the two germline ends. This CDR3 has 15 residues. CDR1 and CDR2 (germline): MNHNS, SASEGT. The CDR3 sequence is CASFFEARGNYGYTF. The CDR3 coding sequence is TGTGCCAGCTTCTTCGAAGCGAGAGGCAACTATGGCTACACCTTC.

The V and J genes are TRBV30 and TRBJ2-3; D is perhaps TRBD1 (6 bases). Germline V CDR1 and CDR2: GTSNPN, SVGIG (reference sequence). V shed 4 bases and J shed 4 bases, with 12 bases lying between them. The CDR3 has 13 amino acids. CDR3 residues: CAWTVGAADTQYF. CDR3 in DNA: TGTGCCTGGACGGTGGGGGCCGCAGATACGCAGTATTTT.

The DNA of the CDR3 is TGTGCCAGCACCGAGCATGGGGTGTTGGGGAAAGGCGGGGAGCTGTTTTTT. It specifies CASTEHGVLGKGGELFF. V and J are TRBV27 and TRBJ2-2, with D hard to call. Germline V gene lookup returns CDR1 MNHEY and CDR2 SMNVEV (reference sequence). The V end lost 7 bases, the J end lost 7 bases, and 25 bases lay between the germline ends. There are 17 residues in the CDR3.

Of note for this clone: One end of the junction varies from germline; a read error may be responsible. DNA for the CDR3: TGTGCCAGCAGTGAATCTCGCGGGGATCAGCCCCAGCATTTC. Amino acid sequence: CASSESRGDQPQHF. J is TRBJ1-5 and V is TRBV6-1; no reliable D call. The CDR3 totals 14 residues. Germline CDR1 reads MNHNS; CDR2 reads SASEGT.

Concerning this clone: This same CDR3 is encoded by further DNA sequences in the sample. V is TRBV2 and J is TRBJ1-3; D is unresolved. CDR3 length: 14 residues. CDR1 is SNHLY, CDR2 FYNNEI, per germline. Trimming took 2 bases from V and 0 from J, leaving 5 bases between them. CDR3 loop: CASSEQSSGNTIYF. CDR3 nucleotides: TGTGCCAGCAGTGAACAGAGCTCTGGAAACACCATATATTTT.